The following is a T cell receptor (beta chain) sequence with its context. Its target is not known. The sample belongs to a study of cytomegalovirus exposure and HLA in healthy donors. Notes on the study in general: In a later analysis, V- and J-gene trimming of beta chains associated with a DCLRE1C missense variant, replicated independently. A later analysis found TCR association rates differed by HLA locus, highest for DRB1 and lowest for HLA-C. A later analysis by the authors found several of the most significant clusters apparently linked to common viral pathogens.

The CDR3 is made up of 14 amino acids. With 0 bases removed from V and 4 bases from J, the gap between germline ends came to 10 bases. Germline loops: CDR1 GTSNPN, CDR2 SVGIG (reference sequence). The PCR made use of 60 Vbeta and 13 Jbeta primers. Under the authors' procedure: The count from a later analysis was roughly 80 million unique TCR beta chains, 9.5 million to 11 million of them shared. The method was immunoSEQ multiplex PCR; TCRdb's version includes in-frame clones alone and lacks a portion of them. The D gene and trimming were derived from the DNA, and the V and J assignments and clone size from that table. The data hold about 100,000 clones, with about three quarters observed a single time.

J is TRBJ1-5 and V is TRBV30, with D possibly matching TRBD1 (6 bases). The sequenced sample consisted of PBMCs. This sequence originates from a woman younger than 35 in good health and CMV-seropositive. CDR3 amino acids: CAWSVSQGNQPQHF. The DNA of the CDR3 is TGTGCCTGGAGTGTAAGCCAGGGGAATCAGCCCCAGCATTTT. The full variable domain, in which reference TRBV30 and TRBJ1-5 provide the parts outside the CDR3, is SQTIHQWPATLVQPVGSPLSLECTVEGTSNPNLYWYRQAAGRGLQLLFYSVGIGQISSEVPQNLSASRPQDRQFILSSKKLLLSDSGFYLCAWSVSQGNQPQHFGDGTRLSIL.